Listed below are T cell receptor beta chains from one sample, sequenced in a study of regulatory dendritic cells for organ transplantation. Using immunoSEQ multiplex PCR, the repertoire was profiled, and TCRdb retains in-frame clones only, with some absent. The sample includes 30,000 to 40,000 clones, around 90% of them seen just once. Sample: naive CD8+ T cells from blood. Every receptor here comes from a human donor in good health. CDR3s leave out the opening cysteine and the closing phenylalanine or tryptophan. D genes are given only for firm matches.

TRBJ2-5 TRBD2 TRBV2 ASSDPGTSGGGLQETQY
TRBJ1-3 - TRBV9 ASSGLQGTSGNTIY
TRBJ1-1 - TRBV9 ASSPPSHTEAF
TRBJ2-1 - TRBV30 AWSVVNEQF
TRBJ2-3 TRBD2 TRBV15 ATSRPKGRTSGRTDTQY
TRBJ1-2 TRBD1 TRBV25-1 ASSGGEDRNYGYT
TRBJ2-3 TRBD2 TRBV28 ASSFVPRAGVLDTQY
TRBJ1-1 - TRBV2 ASSEAGTGNTEAF
TRBJ2-3 TRBD2 TRBV27 ASSLSGLAGGPRDTQY
TRBJ2-7 TRBD1 TRBV6-1 ASQTAQGAWYEQY
TRBJ1-1 - TRBV15 ATSSSVNTEAF
TRBJ2-2 - TRBV28 ASSLTGPGELF
TRBJ1-4 - TRBV6-6 ASSYGGTNEKLF
TRBJ1-2 - TRBV4-3 ASSPWGSTSYGYT
- TRBD1 TRBV5-4 ASSLGVGQGSYEQY
TRBJ2-1 - TRBV2 ASSTPGAYNEQF
TRBJ1-1 - TRBV7-8 ASSLKGAEAF
TRBJ2-1 - TRBV6-5 ASRPQGVTYNEQF
TRBJ1-1 TRBD1 TRBV27 ASSLSGRGVIEAF
TRBJ2-1 TRBD2 TRBV27 ASSTSGDNEQF
TRBJ1-6 - TRBV6-5 ASSPQVINSPLH
TRBJ2-3 - TRBV5-6 ASTPSLAGGFGTQY
TRBJ2-1 TRBD1 TRBV2 ASSWTGGNEQF
TRBJ2-7 - TRBV2 ASVRSSGTPHEQY
TRBJ2-2 TRBD1 TRBV19 ASSIGDRVDTGELF
TRBJ2-1 - TRBV4-1 ASSLTPPGALISEGEQF
TRBJ1-5 - TRBV2 ASRQTGDYNQPQH
TRBJ2-5 - TRBV14 ASSQYPTSYQETQY
TRBJ2-1 - TRBV5-4 ASSRPNEQF
TRBJ1-1 - TRBV7-2 ASSFTGNTEAF
TRBJ2-5 - TRBV4-2 ASSGLRGEETQY
TRBJ2-3 - TRBV7-2 ASSWRGASVLARDTQY
TRBJ2-7 - TRBV28 ASSFGLGDPYEQY
TRBJ1-5 - TRBV9 ASSPYGVQPQH
TRBJ2-2 TRBD2 TRBV27 ASSPSGGEYTGELF
TRBJ2-7 - TRBV2 ASTFRFDEQY
TRBJ2-3 - TRBV11-3 ASSLYGTDTQY
TRBJ2-1 - TRBV4-3 ASSPVSGAFVEQF
TRBJ1-1 TRBD1 TRBV5-1 ASSLGTGITEAF
TRBJ1-1 - TRBV7-8 ASSFFGTEAF
TRBJ2-7 - TRBV5-5 ASSEGSSYEQY
TRBJ1-2 TRBD1 TRBV27 ASSTGVRGYT
TRBJ1-5 - TRBV21-1 ASSTQACRNQPQH
TRBJ2-3 TRBD1 TRBV7-9 ASRPSRSTGQITDTQY
TRBJ2-7 - TRBV11-2 ASSPDSRSSYEQY